The present TCR beta chain was sequenced within a study of CD8+CD57+ T cells in acquired aplastic anemia. V shed 6 bases and J 5 bases; nucleotides not matched to a gene: 9. The length of the CDR3 is 16 residues. Those patients picked for sequencing had displayed CD8+CD57+ cell expansion on flow cytometry. TCR beta VDJ and CDR3 profiling used genomic DNA as template. TCRdb ran MiXCR on the reads and lists one entry per CDR3 protein. The table records approximately 470,000 distinct CDR3 sequences, around 33% of them present only once. V and J are TRBV12-3 or TRBV12-4 and TRBJ2-1; TRBD2 matches 11 bases. This TCR was sampled from a human donor with aplastic anemia. Sequencing input: sorted CD4+, CD8+, or CD8+CD57+ T cells (not recorded which) from PBMCs. CDR3 nucleotides: TGTGCCAGCAGGACCCCGGGACTAGCGGAAAACAATGAGCAGTTCTTC. Its translation: CASRTPGLAENNEQFF.